The entry below describes one T cell receptor beta chain. This clone has just a few counts. Its cognate antigen has yet to be identified. No per-base quality is available; no much larger clone lies one base away. This specimen comes from a study of OX40 agonist ivuxolimab in advanced cancers. Regarding the complete study: Ivuxolimab was a fully human IgG2 agonistic monoclonal antibody targeting the costimulatory receptor OX40 (CD134). Intravenous ivuxolimab was administered to patients every 2 weeks at six dose levels: 0.01, 0.1, 0.3, 1.5, 3 and 10 mg/kg. Of the approximately 50 patients in dose escalation, 19 had hepatocellular carcinoma, some 15 had melanoma, 9 had renal cell carcinoma and 9 had head and neck cancer. In the dose-escalation cohort, around four fifths of patients were male, and the mean age was approximately 60 years, with a range of roughly 23 to 85. Prior anti-PD-1, anti-PD-L1 or anti-CTLA-4 therapy was permitted, and checkpoint inhibitors had been received by about 37% of dose-escalation patients. Partial responses were achieved by three dose-escalation patients, of whom one had hepatocellular carcinoma and two had cutaneous melanoma. The point of sequencing TCRbeta in the periphery was to test whether ivuxolimab changed TCR sequence diversity and drove clonal T-cell expansion. The paper covers the monotherapy dose-escalation part of the phase I ivuxolimab trial, which included N = 52 patients. The research as a whole found: At doses of 0.1 to 3.0 mg/kg, clonal expansion of both CD4+ and CD8+ blood T cells was observed from baseline to week 6. Low levels of normalized T-cell clonal expansion were also seen in some patients who did not respond. After ivuxolimab, CD8+ T cells had more expanded clones than CD4+ T cells on average. Which antigens the clonally expanded peripheral T cells were specific for was not determined. Partial responders in the 0.1-3.0 mg/kg groups had among the lowest normalized peripheral clonal expansion, especially among CD8+ T cells.

The CDR3 contains 15 residues, cysteine and phenylalanine counted. CDR3 DNA is the only sequence kept; it has 45 bases, read in frame from the first base. V is trimmed back by 6 bases and J by 3 bases, and the junction contains 8 bases that no gene match accounts for. According to the germline V gene, CDR1 reads MNHEY and CDR2 reads SVGAGI. Genomic DNA was isolated from the sorted cells so that the TCRbeta CDR3 region could be sequenced. TCRbeta CDR3 regions were sequenced using the immunoSEQ Assay. This is the immuneACCESS table as TCRdb keeps it, with only in-frame sequences that have V and J called. A part of the clones is gone; compared with another copy, unresolved V genes explain less than half, and the rest is unexplained. The sample records under 55,000 clones, about four fifths of which are singletons. Of the sample, about 2% falls within the top ten clones. Patients with autoimmune disease history or receiving systemic immunosuppression were excluded from the trial. Peripheral blood for TCR sequencing was collected from all dose cohorts at baseline, on cycle 4 day 1, and on cycle 7 day 1. Samples were obtained from an open-label, multicenter, first-in-human phase I dose-escalation trial of ivuxolimab. Adults with locally advanced or metastatic melanoma, renal cell, hepatocellular, or head and neck squamous cell carcinoma were enrolled in the trial. Before TCR sequencing, CD4+ T cells and CD8+ T cells were sorted from peripheral blood as separate populations.

This sequence originates from an adult with an advanced solid tumor such as melanoma, head and neck, liver or kidney cancer. The chain employs TRBV6-5 and TRBJ2-1; 7 bases in the junction line up with TRBD2. This material consisted of CD4+ or CD8+ T cells sorted from blood, taken in a trial of the OX40 agonist ivuxolimab. The base sequence is TGTGCCAGCAGCCTCAGACTAGCTGGCTACAATGAGCAGTTCTTC. This is translated as CASSLRLAGYNEQFF.